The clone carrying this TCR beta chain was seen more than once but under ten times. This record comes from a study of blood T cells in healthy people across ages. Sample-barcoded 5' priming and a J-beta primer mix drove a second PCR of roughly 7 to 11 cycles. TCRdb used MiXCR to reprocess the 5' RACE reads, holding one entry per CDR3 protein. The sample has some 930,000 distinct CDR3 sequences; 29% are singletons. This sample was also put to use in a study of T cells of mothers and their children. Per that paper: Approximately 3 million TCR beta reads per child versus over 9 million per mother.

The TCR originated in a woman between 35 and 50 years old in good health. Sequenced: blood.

In DNA, the CDR3 is TGTGCCAGCATTTTCCGGGACAGCCTGCCCTACAATGAGCAGTTCTTC. Its protein product is CASIFRDSLPYNEQFF. The chain links TRBV2 to TRBJ2-1; 7 nucleotides agree with TRBD1. V was clipped by 7 bases and J by 2 bases; unmatched bases: 11. Germline-derived CDR1 and CDR2 are SNHLY and FYNNEI. CDR3 length: 16 residues. The entire variable domain, with the rest obtained from reference TRBV2 and TRBJ2-1, is as follows: EPEVTQTPSHQVTQMGQEVILRCVPISNHLYFYWYRQILGQKVEFLVSFYNNEISEKSEIFDDQFSVERPDGSNFTLKIRSTKLEDSAMYFCASIFRDSLPYNEQFFGPGTRLTVL.